This T cell receptor (beta chain) originates from a study of Graves' ophthalmopathy and Graves' hyperthyroidism. TCR beta CDR3 regions were amplified from RNA transcripts. HTBI primers primed a first-round RT-PCR, and a second-round multiplex PCR followed. TCRdb itself ran the multiplex PCR reads through MiXCR, one entry per CDR3 protein. The sample consists of about 400,000 distinct CDR3 sequences, about 18% of them appearing once. This clonotype has ten or more counts. The sample consisted of peripheral blood. The TCR was taken from a woman under 30 with Graves' ophthalmopathy.

CDR3 region: CASSEWGISSGNTIYF. CDR3 coding DNA: TGTGCCAGCAGTGAATGGGGGATAAGCTCTGGAAACACCATATATTTT. The V gene is TRBV25-1, the J gene TRBJ1-3, with TRBD1 as a possible D gene (5 bases). Germline-derived CDR1 and CDR2 are MGHDK and SYGVNS. CDR3 length equals 16 residues. The V gene lost 1 base and the J gene lost 0 bases, with 10 bases spanning the gap.